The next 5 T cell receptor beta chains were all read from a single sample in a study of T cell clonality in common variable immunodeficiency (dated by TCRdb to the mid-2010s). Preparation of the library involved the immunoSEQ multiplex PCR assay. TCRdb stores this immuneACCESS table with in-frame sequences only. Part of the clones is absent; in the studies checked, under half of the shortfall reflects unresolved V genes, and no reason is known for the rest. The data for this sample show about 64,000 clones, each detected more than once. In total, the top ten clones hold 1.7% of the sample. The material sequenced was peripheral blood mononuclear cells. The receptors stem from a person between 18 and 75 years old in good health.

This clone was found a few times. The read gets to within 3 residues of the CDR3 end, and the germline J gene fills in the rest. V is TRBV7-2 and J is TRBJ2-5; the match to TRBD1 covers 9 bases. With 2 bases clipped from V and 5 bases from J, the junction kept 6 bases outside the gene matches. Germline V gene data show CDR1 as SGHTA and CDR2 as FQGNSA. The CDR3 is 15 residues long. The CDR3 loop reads CASSLTGGARETQYF. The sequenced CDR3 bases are TGTGCCAGCAGCTTAACAGGGGGCGCGAGGGAGACC.

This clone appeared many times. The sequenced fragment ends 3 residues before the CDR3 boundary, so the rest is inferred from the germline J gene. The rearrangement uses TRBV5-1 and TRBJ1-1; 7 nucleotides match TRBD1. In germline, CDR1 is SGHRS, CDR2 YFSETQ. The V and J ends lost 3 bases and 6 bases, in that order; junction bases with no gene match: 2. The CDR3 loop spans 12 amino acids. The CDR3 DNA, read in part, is TGCGCCAGCAGCTCCGGGACAGCTGAA. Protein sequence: CASSSGTAE. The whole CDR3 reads CASSSGTAEAFF.

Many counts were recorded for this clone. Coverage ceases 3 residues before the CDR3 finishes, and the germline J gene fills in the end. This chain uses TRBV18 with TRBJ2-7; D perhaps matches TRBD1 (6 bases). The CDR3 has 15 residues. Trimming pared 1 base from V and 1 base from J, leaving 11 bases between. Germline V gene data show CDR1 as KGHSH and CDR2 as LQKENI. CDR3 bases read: TGTGCCAGCTCACCACAGGGGGTCTCGTCCTACGAG. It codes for CASSPQGVSSYE. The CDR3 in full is CASSPQGVSSYEQYF.

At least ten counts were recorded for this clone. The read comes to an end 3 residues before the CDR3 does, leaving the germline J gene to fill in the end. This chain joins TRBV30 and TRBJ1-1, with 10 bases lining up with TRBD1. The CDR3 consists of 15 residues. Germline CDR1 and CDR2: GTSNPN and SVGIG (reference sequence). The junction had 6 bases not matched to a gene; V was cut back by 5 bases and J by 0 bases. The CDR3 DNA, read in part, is TGTGCCTGGGACAGGGGGCGCGAATTGAACACTGAA. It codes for CAWDRGRELNTE. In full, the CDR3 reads CAWDRGRELNTEAFF.

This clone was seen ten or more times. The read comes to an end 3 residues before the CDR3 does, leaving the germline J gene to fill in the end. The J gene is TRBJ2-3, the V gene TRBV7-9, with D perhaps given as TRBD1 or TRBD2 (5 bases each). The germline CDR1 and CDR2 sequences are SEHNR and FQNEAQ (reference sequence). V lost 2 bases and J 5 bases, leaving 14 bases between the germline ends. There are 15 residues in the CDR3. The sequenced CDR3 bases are TGTGCCAGCAGCTTACTAGGGGAGAGAGGAGATACG. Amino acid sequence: CASSLLGERGDT. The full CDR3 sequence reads CASSLLGERGDTQYF.